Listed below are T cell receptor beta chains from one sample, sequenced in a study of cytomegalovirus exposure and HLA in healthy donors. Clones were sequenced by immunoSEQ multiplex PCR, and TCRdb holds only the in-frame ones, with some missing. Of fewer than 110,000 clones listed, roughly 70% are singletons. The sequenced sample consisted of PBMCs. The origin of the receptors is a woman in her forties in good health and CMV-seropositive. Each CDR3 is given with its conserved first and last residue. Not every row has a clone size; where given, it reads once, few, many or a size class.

CASSYGYLWGGTTEAFF TRBJ1-1 NA TRBV7-7
CASSQETGVQPQHF TRBJ1-5 NA TRBV19
CASSVGQLNTEAFF TRBJ1-1 NA TRBV9
CASSWDSGDHTF TRBJ1-2 NA TRBV5-6
CASSLAGGQLNHQPQHF TRBJ1-5 NA TRBV7-8
CASNPLREGTQYF TRBJ2-5 once TRBV7-7
CAWSISGGGNQPQHF TRBJ1-5 NA TRBV30
CASSKEGRGYEQYF TRBJ2-7 few TRBV19
CASSTLTGRSYEQYF TRBJ2-7 few TRBV7-9
CAGHRTGLDSYEQYF TRBJ2-7 few TRBV27
CASSLAASGNTDTQYF TRBJ2-3 NA TRBV7-9